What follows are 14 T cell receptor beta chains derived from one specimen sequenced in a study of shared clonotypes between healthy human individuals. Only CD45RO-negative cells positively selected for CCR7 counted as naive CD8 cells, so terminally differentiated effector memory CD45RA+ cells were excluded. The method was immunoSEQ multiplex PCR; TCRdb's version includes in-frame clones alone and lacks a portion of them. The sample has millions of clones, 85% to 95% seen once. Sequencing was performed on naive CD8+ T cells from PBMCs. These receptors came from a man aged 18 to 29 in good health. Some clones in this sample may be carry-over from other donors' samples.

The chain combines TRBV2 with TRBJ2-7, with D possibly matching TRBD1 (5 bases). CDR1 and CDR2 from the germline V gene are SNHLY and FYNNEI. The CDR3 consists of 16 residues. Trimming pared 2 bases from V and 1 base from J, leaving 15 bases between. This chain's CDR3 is CASSEFPRQNSYEQYF. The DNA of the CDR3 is TGTGCCAGCAGTGAATTCCCGCGACAGAATTCCTACGAGCAGTACTTC. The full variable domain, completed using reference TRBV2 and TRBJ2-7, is EPEVTQTPSHQVTQMGQEVILRCVPISNHLYFYWYRQILGQKVEFLVSFYNNEISEKSEIFDDQFSVERPDGSNFTLKIRSTKLEDSAMYFCASSEFPRQNSYEQYFGPGTRLTVT.

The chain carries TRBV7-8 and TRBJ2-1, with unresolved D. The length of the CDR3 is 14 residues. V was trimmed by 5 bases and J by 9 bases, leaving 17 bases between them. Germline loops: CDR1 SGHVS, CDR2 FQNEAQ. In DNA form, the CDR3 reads TGTGCCAGCAGCCCGACCCTTGGAGATCTTGAGCAGTTCTTC. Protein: CASSPTLGDLEQFF.

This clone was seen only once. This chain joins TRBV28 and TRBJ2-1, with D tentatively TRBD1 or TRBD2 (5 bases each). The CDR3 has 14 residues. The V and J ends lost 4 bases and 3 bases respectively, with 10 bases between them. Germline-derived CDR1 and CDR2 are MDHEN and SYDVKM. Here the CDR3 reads CASSYGGGYNEQFF. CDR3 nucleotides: TGTGCCAGCAGTTACGGTGGGGGCTACAATGAGCAGTTCTTC.

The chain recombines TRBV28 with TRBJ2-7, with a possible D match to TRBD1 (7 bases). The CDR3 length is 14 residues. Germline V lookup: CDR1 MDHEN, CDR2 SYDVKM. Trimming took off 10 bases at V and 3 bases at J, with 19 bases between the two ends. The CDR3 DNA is TGTGCCACCGTCGCGGGGACAGAGAGCTACGAGCAGTACTTC. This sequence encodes CATVAGTESYEQYF.

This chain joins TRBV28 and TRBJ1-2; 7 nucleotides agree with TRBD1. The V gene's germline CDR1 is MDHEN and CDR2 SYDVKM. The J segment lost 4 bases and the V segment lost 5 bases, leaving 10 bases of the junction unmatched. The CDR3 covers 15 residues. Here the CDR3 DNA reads TGTGCCAGCAGTGGGGTCGACAGGGAGATCTATGGCTACACCTTC. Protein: CASSGVDREIYGYTF.

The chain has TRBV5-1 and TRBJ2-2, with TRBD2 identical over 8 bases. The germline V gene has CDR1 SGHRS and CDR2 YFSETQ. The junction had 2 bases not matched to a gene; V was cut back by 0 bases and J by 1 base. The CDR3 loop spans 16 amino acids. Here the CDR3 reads CASSLDLAGNTGELFF. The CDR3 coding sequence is TGCGCCAGCAGCTTGGACCTAGCGGGGAACACCGGGGAGCTGTTTTTT.

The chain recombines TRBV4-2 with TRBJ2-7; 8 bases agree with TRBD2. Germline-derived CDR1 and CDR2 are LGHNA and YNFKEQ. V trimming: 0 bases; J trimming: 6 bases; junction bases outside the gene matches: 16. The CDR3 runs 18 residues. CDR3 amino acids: CASSQEGMPAGEGFEQYF. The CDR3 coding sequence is TGTGCCAGCAGCCAAGAAGGCATGCCAGCGGGAGAGGGGTTCGAGCAGTACTTC.

DNA for the CDR3: TGTGCCTGGAGTGTACCGCGGAGTTTTCCCTACGAGCAGTACTTC. Its translation is CAWSVPRSFPYEQYF. The chain recombines TRBV30 with TRBJ2-7; D not certain. V was trimmed by 0 bases and J by 2 bases, leaving 14 bases between them. CDR3 size: 15 residues. CDR1 is GTSNPN, CDR2 SVGIG, per germline (reference sequence).

CDR3 in amino acids: CASSFRTGANSGANVLTF. The CDR3 region has the DNA TGTGCCAGCAGCTTCCGGACAGGGGCAAACTCTGGGGCCAACGTCCTGACTTTC. This chain links TRBV7-9 with TRBJ2-6; 9 nucleotides line up with TRBD1. V was clipped by 3 bases and J by 0 bases; unmatched bases: 6. CDR3 length: 18 residues. CDR1 and CDR2 from the germline V gene are SEHNR and FQNEAQ (reference sequence).

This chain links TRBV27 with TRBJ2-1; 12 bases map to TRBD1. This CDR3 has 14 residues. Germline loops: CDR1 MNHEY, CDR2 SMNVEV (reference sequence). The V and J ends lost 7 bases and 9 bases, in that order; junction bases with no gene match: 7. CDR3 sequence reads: CASTPRDRGLEQFF. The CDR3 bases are TGTGCCAGCACCCCCCGGGACAGGGGGCTTGAGCAGTTCTTC.

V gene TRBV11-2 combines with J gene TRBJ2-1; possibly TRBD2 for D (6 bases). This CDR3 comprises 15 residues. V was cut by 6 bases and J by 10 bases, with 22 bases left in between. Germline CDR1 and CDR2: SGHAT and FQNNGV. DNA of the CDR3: TGTGCCAGCAGTCTTTTGGGGGGATTAGCCCGGGAGCAGTTCTTC. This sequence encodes CASSLLGGLAREQFF.

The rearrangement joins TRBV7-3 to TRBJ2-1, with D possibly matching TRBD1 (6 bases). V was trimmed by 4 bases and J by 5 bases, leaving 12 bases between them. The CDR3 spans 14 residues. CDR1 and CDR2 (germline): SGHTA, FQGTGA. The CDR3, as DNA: TGTGCCAGCAGCTCACCCGGGACAAACAATGAGCAGTTCTTC. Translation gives CASSSPGTNNEQFF. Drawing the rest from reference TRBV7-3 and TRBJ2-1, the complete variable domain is GAGVSQTPSNKVTEKGKYVELRCDPISGHTALYWYRQSLGQGPEFLIYFQGTGAADDSGLPNDRFFAVRPEGSVSTLKIQRTERGDSAVYLCASSSPGTNNEQFFGPGTRLTVL.

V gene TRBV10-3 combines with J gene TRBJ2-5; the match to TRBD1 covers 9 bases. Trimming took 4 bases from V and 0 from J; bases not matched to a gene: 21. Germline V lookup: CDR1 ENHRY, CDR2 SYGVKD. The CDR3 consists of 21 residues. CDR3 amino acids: CAISGPRQTGGPTLYQETQYF. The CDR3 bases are TGTGCCATCAGTGGCCCCAGACAAACAGGGGGCCCCACCCTGTACCAAGAGACCCAGTACTTC.

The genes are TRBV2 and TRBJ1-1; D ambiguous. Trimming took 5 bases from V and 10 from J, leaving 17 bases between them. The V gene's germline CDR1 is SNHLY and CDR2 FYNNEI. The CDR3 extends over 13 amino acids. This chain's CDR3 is CASSNRRAWVAFF. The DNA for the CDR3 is TGTGCCAGCAGTAATCGGAGGGCATGGGTAGCTTTCTTT.